The source of this T cell receptor (beta chain) is a study of shared clonotypes between healthy human individuals. Repertoires were generated with immunoSEQ multiplex PCR, while TCRdb's copy carries only in-frame clones and drops some. The data contain approximately 2.4 million clones, approximately 94% of them singletons. Germline CDR1 SGHRS, CDR2 YFSETQ. The CDR3 covers 15 residues. The V and J ends lost 4 bases and 7 bases, in that order; junction bases with no gene match: 5. Specimen: naive CD4+ T cells sorted from blood. Subset noted: CD45RA+ positively selected. The sequence was collected from a man aged 18-30 years in good health. The chain couples TRBV5-1 to TRBJ2-1, with TRBD2 identical over 13 bases. CDR3 amino acids: CASSPEGLAGNEQFF. The CDR3 DNA reads TGCGCCAGCAGCCCTGAGGGACTAGCGGGGAATGAGCAGTTCTTC.